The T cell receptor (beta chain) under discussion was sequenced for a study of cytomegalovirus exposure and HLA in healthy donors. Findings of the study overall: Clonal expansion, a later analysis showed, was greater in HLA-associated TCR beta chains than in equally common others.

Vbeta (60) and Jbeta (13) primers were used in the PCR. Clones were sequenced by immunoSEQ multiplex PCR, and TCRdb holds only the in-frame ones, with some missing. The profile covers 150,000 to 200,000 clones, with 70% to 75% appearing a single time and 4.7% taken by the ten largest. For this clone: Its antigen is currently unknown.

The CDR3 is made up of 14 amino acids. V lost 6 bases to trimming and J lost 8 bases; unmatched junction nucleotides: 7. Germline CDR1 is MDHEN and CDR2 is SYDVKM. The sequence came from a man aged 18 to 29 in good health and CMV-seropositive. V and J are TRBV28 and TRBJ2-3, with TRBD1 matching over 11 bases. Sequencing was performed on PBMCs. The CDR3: CASSPDRGLGTQYF. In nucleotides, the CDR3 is TGTGCCAGCAGCCCGGACAGGGGGCTGGGTACGCAGTATTTT. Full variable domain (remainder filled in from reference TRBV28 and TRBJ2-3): DVKVTQSSRYLVKRTGEKVFLECVQDMDHENMFWYRQDPGLGLRLIYFSYDVKMKEKGDIPEGYSVSREKKERFSLILESASTNQTSMYLCASSPDRGLGTQYFGPGTRLTVL.